The 22 T cell receptor beta chains below were found in one sample sequenced in a study of cytomegalovirus exposure and HLA in healthy donors. The PCR ran on 60 Vbeta and 13 Jbeta primers. Using immunoSEQ multiplex PCR, the repertoire was profiled, and TCRdb retains in-frame clones only, with some absent. The table has some 120,000 clones, over 65% seen once; the top ten hold around 5.8%. The material sequenced was PBMCs. The source of these receptors is a woman between 40 and 50 years old in good health and CMV-seronegative.

A few counts support this clone. J is TRBJ1-6 and V is TRBV5-6; perhaps TRBD1 as D (5 bases). Germline V gives CDR1 SGHDT, CDR2 YYEEEE. This CDR3 comprises 14 residues. V dropped 4 bases and J dropped 7 bases, with 12 bases sitting between them. For the CDR3, the DNA is TGTGCCAGCAGCACCCGCCGGGGGAATTCACCCCTCCACTTT. Translating gives CASSTRRGNSPLHF.

The chain couples TRBV5-1 to TRBJ1-2, with D tentatively TRBD1 (6 bases). The V gene's germline CDR1 is SGHRS and CDR2 YFSETQ. The CDR3 is made up of 15 amino acids. V was pared by 4 bases and J by 7 bases, with 20 bases between. CDR3 in amino acids: CASSPMTGSSTGYTF. CDR3 bases: TGCGCCAGCAGCCCGATGACAGGTTCCTCGACTGGCTACACCTTC. The complete variable domain, with remaining parts taken from reference TRBV5-1 and TRBJ1-2, reads KAGVTQTPRYLIKTRGQQVTLSCSPISGHRSVSWYQQTPGQGLQFLFEYFSETQRNKGNFPGRFSGRQFSNSRSEMNVSTLELGDSALYLCASSPMTGSSTGYTFGSGTRLTVV.

The chain couples TRBV6-1 to TRBJ1-4, with 7 bases fitting TRBD1. Germline V gene data show CDR1 as MNHNS and CDR2 as SASEGT. V lost 5 bases, J lost 8 bases, and 2 bases stayed unmatched. This CDR3 region has 12 residues. The CDR3 region has the DNA TGTGCCAGCAGTTGGGGACAGGAAAAACTGTTTTTT. Translated, it gives CASSWGQEKLFF.

Of note for this clone: At one boundary the junction diverges from the germline segment, which might be a read error. The chain uses TRBV5-4 and TRBJ2-4, with TRBD2 identical over 7 bases. The CDR3 is 14 amino acids. Germline V lookup: CDR1 SGHNT, CDR2 YYREEE (reference sequence). CDR3 coding DNA: TGTGCCAGCAGCTACGCGGGAGAGAGGAACAGTCAGTACTTC. Translating gives CASSYAGERNSQYF.

As concerns this clone: Distinct nucleotide sequences in the sample also encode this CDR3. The V call is TRBV9, the J call TRBJ2-3; 7 nucleotides line up with TRBD2. The CDR3 is 15 amino acids. The V and J ends lost 0 bases and 0 bases, in that order; junction bases with no gene match: 1. Germline lookup yields CDR1 SGDLS and CDR2 YYNGEE. The CDR3 here is CASSVAGGSTDTQYF. The CDR3 bases are TGTGCCAGCAGCGTAGCGGGGGGTAGCACAGATACGCAGTATTTT.

The chain carries TRBV9 and TRBJ2-7; D perhaps matches TRBD2 (6 bases). Germline CDR1 and CDR2: SGDLS and YYNGEE. The V and J ends lost 3 bases and 7 bases respectively, with 23 bases between them. CDR3 length: 16 amino acids. CDR3 amino acids: CASSARLLAPFREQYF. CDR3 DNA: TGTGCCAGCAGCGCCCGCCTACTAGCCCCGTTTAGGGAGCAGTACTTC. Looking up the rest from reference TRBV9 and TRBJ2-7 gives the full variable domain: DSGVTQTPKHLITATGQRVTLRCSPRSGDLSVYWYQQSLDQGLQFLIQYYNGEERAKGNILERFSAQQFPDLHSELNLSSLELGDSALYFCASSARLLAPFREQYFGPGTRLTVT.

The chain links TRBV7-2 to TRBJ2-3, with TRBD2 matching 13 bases. In germline, CDR1 is SGHTA, CDR2 FQGNSA. J lost 2 bases, V lost 3 bases, and 5 bases had no gene match. The CDR3 is 17 residues long. The CDR3 here is CASSLMGLAGNTDTQYF. The CDR3 DNA is TGTGCCAGCAGCTTGATGGGACTAGCGGGGAACACAGATACGCAGTATTTT.

The rearrangement joins TRBV7-2 to TRBJ2-3; 10 positions match TRBD2. The V gene end was trimmed by 2 bases and the J gene end by 6 bases; junction bases not matched to a gene: 5. CDR3 size: 15 residues. The V gene's germline CDR1 is SGHTA and CDR2 FQGNSA. CDR3 DNA: TGTGCCAGCAGCTTAATGGTAGCGGGAGGCGATACGCAGTATTTT. This codes for CASSLMVAGGDTQYF.

Note on this clone: At one end, the junction sequence differs from germline, possibly due to a read error. The chain combines TRBV7-9 with TRBJ1-3; D is unresolved. The germline gives CDR1 SEHNR, CDR2 FQNEAQ (reference sequence). The CDR3 has 12 amino acids. In nucleotides, the CDR3 is TGTTCCAGCAGCTTACATGGAAACACCATATATTTT. Amino acid sequence: CSSSLHGNTIYF.

This sequence joins TRBV5-1 and TRBJ2-1; D unclear. V lost 7 bases and J lost 1, with 15 bases in between. The CDR3 has 15 residues. The V gene's germline CDR1 is SGHRS and CDR2 YFSETQ. This CDR3 is CASHTNPQSYNEQFF. CDR3 sequence (DNA): TGCGCCAGCCACACGAACCCCCAGTCCTACAATGAGCAGTTCTTC.

This clone was seen a single time. The chain carries TRBV4-1 and TRBJ2-1; D ambiguous. The CDR3 runs 14 residues. V lost 4 bases and J lost 7, with 14 bases in between. Germline CDR1 MGHRA, CDR2 YSYEKL. The CDR3 DNA is TGCGCCAGCAGCCTTCTGCGGAGCCGGAATGAGCAGTTCTTC. Translated: CASSLLRSRNEQFF.

The V call is TRBV28, the J call TRBJ1-6; TRBD1 aligns across 8 bases. The ends lost 3 bases at V and 8 bases at J; junction bases unmatched: 6. Germline-derived CDR1 and CDR2 are MDHEN and SYDVKM. The CDR3 totals 15 residues. The CDR3 DNA reads as TGTGCCAGCAGTTTGCAGGGGGCAGGGGATTCACCCCTCCACTTT. Its protein product is CASSLQGAGDSPLHF.

J is TRBJ1-2 and V is TRBV4-2; the D gene is possibly TRBD1 (6 bases). The V gene's germline CDR1 is LGHNA and CDR2 YNFKEQ. This CDR3 is built from 14 residues. Trimming pared 2 bases from V and 8 bases from J, leaving 15 bases between. CDR3 residues: CASSQQGGAPGYTF. CDR3 nucleotide sequence: TGTGCCAGCAGCCAACAAGGGGGGGCTCCCGGCTACACCTTC.

This chain connects TRBV18 to TRBJ1-1; D uncertain. Between the trimmed V and J ends, which lost 4 bases and 4 bases, there was a span of 16 bases. From germline, CDR1 is KGHSH and CDR2 LQKENI. The CDR3 runs to 15 residues. This chain's CDR3 is CASSLMEARGTEAFF. The CDR3 DNA sequence: TGTGCCAGCTCACTGATGGAGGCGCGCGGCACTGAAGCTTTCTTT.

The rearrangement joins TRBV28 to TRBJ2-1; 9 nucleotides match TRBD2. This CDR3 has 16 residues. After removal of 2 bases from V and 5 bases from J, the junction contained 7 bases not matched to a gene. The germline CDR1 and CDR2 sequences are MDHEN and SYDVKM. The CDR3 DNA is TGTGCCAGCAGTTTAATCGCGGGAGGGCAAGACAATGAGCAGTTCTTC. Translation: CASSLIAGGQDNEQFF.

A note on this clone: The sample carries other DNA sequences with the same CDR3. This chain connects TRBV5-1 to TRBJ2-5; possible D gene TRBD1, 6 bases. Germline lookup yields CDR1 SGHRS and CDR2 YFSETQ. V lost 4 bases and J 1 base, leaving 11 bases between the germline ends. The CDR3 is made up of 14 amino acids. The CDR3 DNA follows: TGCGCCAGCAGCCCGACAGGAGGCCAAGAGACCCAGTACTTC. It codes for CASSPTGGQETQYF.

The CDR3: CASSSRRGLNTEQYF. CDR3 DNA sequence: TGTGCCAGCAGCTCCCGCAGGGGGCTTAACACCGAGCAGTACTTC. V gene TRBV7-2 combines with J gene TRBJ2-7, with 8 positions matching TRBD1. The CDR3 totals 15 residues. CDR1 is SGHTA, CDR2 FQGNSA, per germline. The junction had 11 bases not matched to a gene; V was cut back by 4 bases and J by 6 bases. Drawing the rest from reference TRBV7-2 and TRBJ2-7, the complete variable domain is GAGVSQSPSNKVTEKGKDVELRCDPISGHTALYWYRQSLGQGLEFLIYFQGNSAPDKSGLPSDRFSAERTGGSVSTLTIQRTQQEDSAVYLCASSSRRGLNTEQYFGPGTRLTVT.

The sample holds a few counts of this clone. This chain links TRBV28 with TRBJ2-3, with 12 positions matching TRBD2. The germline V gene encodes CDR1 MDHEN and CDR2 SYDVKM. Trimming removed 5 bases from V and 1 base from J; junction bases left unmatched: 4. The CDR3 totals 16 residues. CDR3 DNA: TGTGCCAGCAGTCTTGGACTAGCGGGACGCACAGATACGCAGTATTTT. Residues: CASSLGLAGRTDTQYF.

This clone was observed a few times. The V call is TRBV6-5, the J call TRBJ1-3; D not certain. Trimming cost V 2 bases and J 0 bases, with 11 bases left between them. Germline V gene lookup returns CDR1 MNHEY and CDR2 SVGAGI. The CDR3 covers 16 residues. The CDR3 coding sequence is TGTGCCAGCAGTTACAGTGTCGCCTACTCTGGAAACACCATATATTTT. Translating gives CASSYSVAYSGNTIYF.

The rearrangement uses TRBV28 and TRBJ1-5; 7 bases line up with TRBD1. The CDR3 runs 15 residues. Germline CDR1 is MDHEN and CDR2 is SYDVKM. CDR3 bases: TGTGGGAGCAGGGACAGACTTTATAGCAATCAGCCCCAGCATTTT. Translation: CGSRDRLYSNQPQHF.

Concerning this clone itself: This may come from a read error, since a much larger clone is one base off. The CDR3 coding sequence is TGTGCCAGCAGACCCAGCGGGAGAGGATACAATGAGCAGTTCTTC. It translates to CASRPSGRGYNEQFF. The chain couples TRBV11-2 to TRBJ2-1; 8 bases map to TRBD2. Germline CDR1 and CDR2: SGHAT and FQNNGV. V was clipped by 6 bases and J by 4 bases; unmatched bases: 8. The CDR3 has 15 amino acids.

This clone was detected only a few times. V usage is TRBV15 and J usage is TRBJ1-3; TRBD1 aligns across 7 bases. Germline V gives CDR1 LNHNV, CDR2 YYDKDF (reference sequence). The CDR3 has 16 amino acids. Trimming at V came to 0 bases and at J to 2 bases, leaving 4 bases not matched to a gene. CDR3: CATSRDTGAPGNTIYF. The CDR3 region has the DNA TGTGCCACCAGCAGAGATACAGGGGCCCCTGGAAACACCATATATTTT.